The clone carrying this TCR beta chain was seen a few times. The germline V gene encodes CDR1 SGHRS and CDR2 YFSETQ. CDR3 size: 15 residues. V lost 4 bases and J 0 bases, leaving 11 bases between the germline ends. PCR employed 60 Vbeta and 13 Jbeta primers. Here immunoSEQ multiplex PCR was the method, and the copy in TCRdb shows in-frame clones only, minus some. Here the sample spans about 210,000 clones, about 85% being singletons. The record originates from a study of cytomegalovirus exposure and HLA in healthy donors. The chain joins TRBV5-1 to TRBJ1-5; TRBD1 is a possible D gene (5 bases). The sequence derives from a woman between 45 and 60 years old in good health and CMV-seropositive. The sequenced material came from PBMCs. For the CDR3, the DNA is TGCGCCAGCAGCCCGGGGGGTTATAGCAATCAGCCCCAGCATTTT. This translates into CASSPGGYSNQPQHF.